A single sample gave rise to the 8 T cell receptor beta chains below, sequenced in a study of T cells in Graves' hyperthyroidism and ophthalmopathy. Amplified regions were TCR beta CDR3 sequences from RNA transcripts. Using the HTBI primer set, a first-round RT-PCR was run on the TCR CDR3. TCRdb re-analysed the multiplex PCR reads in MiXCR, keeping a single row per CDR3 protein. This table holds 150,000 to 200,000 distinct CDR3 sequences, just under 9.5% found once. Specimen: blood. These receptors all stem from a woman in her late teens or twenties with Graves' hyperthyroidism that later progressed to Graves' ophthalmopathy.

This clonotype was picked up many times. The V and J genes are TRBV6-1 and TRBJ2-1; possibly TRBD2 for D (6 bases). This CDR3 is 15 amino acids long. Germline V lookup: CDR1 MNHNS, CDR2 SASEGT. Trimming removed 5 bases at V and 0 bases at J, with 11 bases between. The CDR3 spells CASSTSGSSYNEQFF. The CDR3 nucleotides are TGTGCCAGCAGTACATCCGGGAGCTCCTACAATGAGCAGTTCTTC.

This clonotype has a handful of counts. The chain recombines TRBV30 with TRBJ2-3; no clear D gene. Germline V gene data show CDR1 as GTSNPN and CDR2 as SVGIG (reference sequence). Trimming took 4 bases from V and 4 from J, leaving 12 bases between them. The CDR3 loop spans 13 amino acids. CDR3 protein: CAWTAAISDTQYF. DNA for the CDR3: TGTGCCTGGACCGCCGCAATCTCAGATACGCAGTATTTT.

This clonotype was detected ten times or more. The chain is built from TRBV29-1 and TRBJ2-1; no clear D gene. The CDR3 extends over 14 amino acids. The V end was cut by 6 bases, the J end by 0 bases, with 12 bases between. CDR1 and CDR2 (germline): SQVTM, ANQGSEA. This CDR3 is CSVRAGDSYNEQFF. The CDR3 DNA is TGCAGCGTAAGGGCTGGGGACTCCTACAATGAGCAGTTCTTC.

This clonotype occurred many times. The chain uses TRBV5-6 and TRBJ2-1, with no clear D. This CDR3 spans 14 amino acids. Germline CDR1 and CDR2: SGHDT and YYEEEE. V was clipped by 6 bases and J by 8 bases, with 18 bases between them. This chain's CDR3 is CASTMAFSFHEQFF. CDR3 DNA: TGTGCCAGCACCATGGCTTTTAGCTTCCATGAGCAGTTCTTC.

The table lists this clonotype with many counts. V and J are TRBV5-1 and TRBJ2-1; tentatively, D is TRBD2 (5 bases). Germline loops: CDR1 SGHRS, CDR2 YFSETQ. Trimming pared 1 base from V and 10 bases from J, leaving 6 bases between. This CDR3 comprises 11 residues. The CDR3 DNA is TGCGCCAGCAGCTTGAGAGGGGAGCAGTTCTTC. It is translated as CASSLRGEQFF.

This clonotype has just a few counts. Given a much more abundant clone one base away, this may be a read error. The CDR3 region has the DNA TGTGCCAGCAGTTGCAGGGGGAGGGTCCCCAATGAAAAACTGTTTTTT. This sequence encodes CASSCRGRVPNEKLFF. J is TRBJ1-4 and V is TRBV6-2 or TRBV6-3, with 7 bases identical to TRBD1. CDR1 is MNHEY and CDR2 is SVGEGT in the germline V gene. V was clipped by 4 bases and J by 5 bases; unmatched bases: 10. The CDR3 has 16 amino acids.

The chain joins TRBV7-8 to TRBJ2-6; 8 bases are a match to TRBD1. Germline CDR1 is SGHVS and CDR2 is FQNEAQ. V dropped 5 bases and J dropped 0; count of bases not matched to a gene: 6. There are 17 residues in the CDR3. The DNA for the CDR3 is TGTGCCAGCAGCCCCCAGGGGGCCCTCTCTGGGGCCAACGTCCTGACTTTC. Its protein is CASSPQGALSGANVLTF.

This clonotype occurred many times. The CDR3 is CASSVAASGGAVETQYF. The CDR3 DNA reads as TGTGCCAGCAGCGTAGCGGCTAGCGGGGGGGCCGTCGAGACCCAGTACTTC. The chain employs TRBV9 and TRBJ2-5; 12 nucleotides line up with TRBD2. This CDR3 is built from 17 residues. From germline, CDR1 is SGDLS and CDR2 YYNGEE. V trimming: 0 bases; J trimming: 5 bases; junction bases outside the gene matches: 8.